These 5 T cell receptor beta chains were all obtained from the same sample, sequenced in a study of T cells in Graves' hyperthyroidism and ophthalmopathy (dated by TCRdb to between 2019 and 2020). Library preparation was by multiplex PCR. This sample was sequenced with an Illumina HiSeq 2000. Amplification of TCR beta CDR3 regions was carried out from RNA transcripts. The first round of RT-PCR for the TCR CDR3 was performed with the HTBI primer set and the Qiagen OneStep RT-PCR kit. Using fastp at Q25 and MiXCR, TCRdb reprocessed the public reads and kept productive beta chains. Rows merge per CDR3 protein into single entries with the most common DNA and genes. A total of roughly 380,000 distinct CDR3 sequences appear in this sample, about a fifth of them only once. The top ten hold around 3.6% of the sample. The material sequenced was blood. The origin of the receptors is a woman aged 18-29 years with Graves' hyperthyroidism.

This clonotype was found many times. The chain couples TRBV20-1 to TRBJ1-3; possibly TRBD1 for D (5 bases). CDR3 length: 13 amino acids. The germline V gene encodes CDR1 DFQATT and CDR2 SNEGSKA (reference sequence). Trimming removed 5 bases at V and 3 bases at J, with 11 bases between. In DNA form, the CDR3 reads TGCAGTGCTTTGGGGACGCTTGGAAACACCATATATTTT. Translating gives CSALGTLGNTIYF.

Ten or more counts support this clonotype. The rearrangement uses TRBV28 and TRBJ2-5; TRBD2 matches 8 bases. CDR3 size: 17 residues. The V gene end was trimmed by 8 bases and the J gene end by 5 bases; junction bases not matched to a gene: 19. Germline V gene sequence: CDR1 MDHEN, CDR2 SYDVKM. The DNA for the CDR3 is TGTGCCAGCGATAAGGGACTAGTCGTGGGGGTGTGGGAGACCCAGTACTTC. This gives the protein CASDKGLVVGVWETQYF.

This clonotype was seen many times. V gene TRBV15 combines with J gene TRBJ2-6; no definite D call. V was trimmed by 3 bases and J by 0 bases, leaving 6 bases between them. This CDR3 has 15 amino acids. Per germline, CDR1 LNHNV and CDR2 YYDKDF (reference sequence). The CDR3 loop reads CATSSRNSGANVLTF. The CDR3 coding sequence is TGTGCCACCAGCAGTAGAAACTCTGGGGCCAACGTCCTGACTTTC.

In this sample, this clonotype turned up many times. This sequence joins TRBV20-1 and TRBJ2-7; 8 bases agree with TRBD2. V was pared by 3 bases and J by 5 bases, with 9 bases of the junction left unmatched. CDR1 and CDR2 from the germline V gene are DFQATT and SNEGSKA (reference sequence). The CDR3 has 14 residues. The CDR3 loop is CSASPVAGTHEQYF. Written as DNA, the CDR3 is TGCAGTGCTAGTCCAGTAGCGGGGACCCACGAGCAGTACTTC.

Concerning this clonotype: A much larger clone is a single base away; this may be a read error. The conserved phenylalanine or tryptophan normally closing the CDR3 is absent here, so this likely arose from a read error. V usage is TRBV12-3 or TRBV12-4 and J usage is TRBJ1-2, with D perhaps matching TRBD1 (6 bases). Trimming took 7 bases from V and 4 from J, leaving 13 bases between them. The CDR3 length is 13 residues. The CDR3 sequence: CASTRGQRYGYTV. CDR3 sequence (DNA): TGTGCCAGCACCAGGGGACAACGCTATGGCTACACCGTC.